This entry is about one T cell receptor beta chain. Antigen: not known. These data are taken from a study of shared clonotypes between healthy human individuals. Notes on the study in general: Generation of non-shared clonotypes was less probable than generation of clonotypes shared by all four donors.

Produced via immunoSEQ multiplex PCR; TCRdb's table is partial and in-frame only. The table shows about 1,500,000 clones, with roughly 96% occurring only once. Losses at the gene ends were 10 bases for V and 8 bases for J; bases not matched to a gene: 15. Germline CDR1 ENHRY, CDR2 SYGVKD. This CDR3 has 15 amino acids. Partitioning of CD4+ cells yielded a CD45RA+ naive subset and a CD45RA-negative memory subset. The chain carries TRBV10-3 and TRBJ2-1, with TRBD1 matching 9 bases. The sequenced sample consisted of naive CD4+ T cells sorted from blood. Documented subset: CD45RA+ positively selected. The TCR sequence derives from a man aged 30-40 years in good health. The CDR3 sequence: CATTRARDRVDEQFF. CDR3 coding DNA: TGTGCCACAACACGAGCGAGGGACAGGGTGGATGAGCAGTTCTTC.